A single sample is the source of the 7 T cell receptor beta chains below, sequenced in a study of PD-1 blockade in classical Hodgkin lymphoma. Sequencing was performed with immunoSEQ multiplex PCR; in TCRdb, only in-frame clones are kept and a portion is missing. This sample yields 55,000 to 65,000 clones, of which approximately 92% are seen a single time; 15% belongs to the top ten. Each patient's relapse followed autologous stem cell transplantation, and brentuximab vedotin exposure varied. The sequenced sample was peripheral blood mononuclear cells (PBMCs), obtained at baseline. All receptors come from a human donor with classical Hodgkin lymphoma.

This clone was observed a handful of times. The chain uses TRBV29-1 and TRBJ1-1; a possible D gene is TRBD1 (6 bases). The CDR3 consists of 12 residues. Germline CDR1 reads SQVTM; CDR2 reads ANQGSEA. The V and J ends lost 6 bases and 0 bases respectively, with 8 bases between them. The CDR3 DNA is TGCAGCGTCGGACAGTTGAACACTGAAGCTTTCTTT. As protein: CSVGQLNTEAFF. The full variable domain, completed using reference TRBV29-1 and TRBJ1-1, is SAVISQKPSRDICQRGTSLTIQCQVDSQVTMMFWYRQQPGQSLTLIATANQGSEATYESGFVIDKFPISRPNLTFSTLTVSNMSPEDSSIYLCSVGQLNTEAFFGQGTRLTVV.

The chain links TRBV5-1 to TRBJ2-2, with D unresolved. CDR1 and CDR2 from the germline V gene are SGHRS and YFSETQ. The length of the CDR3 is 15 residues. Trimming removed 2 bases at V and 0 bases at J, with 8 bases between. Here the CDR3 reads CASSFQEPNTGELFF. The DNA of the CDR3 is TGCGCCAGCAGCTTCCAGGAGCCGAACACCGGGGAGCTGTTTTTT.

The chain joins TRBV19 to TRBJ1-2; no firm D call. V dropped 0 bases and J dropped 5 bases, with 13 bases sitting between them. The CDR3 runs to 15 residues. Per the germline V gene, CDR1 is LNHDA and CDR2 is SQIVND (reference sequence). The CDR3 DNA is TGTGCCAGTAGTATAGATCATGGGGAGAGGTATGGCTACACCTTC. Protein sequence: CASSIDHGERYGYTF. The full variable domain, completed using reference TRBV19 and TRBJ1-2, is DGGITQSPKYLFRKEGQNVTLSCEQNLNHDAMYWYRQDPGQGLRLIYYSQIVNDFQKGDIAEGYSVSREKKESFPLTVTSAQKNPTAFYLCASSIDHGERYGYTFGSGTRLTVV.

This sequence joins TRBV5-1 and TRBJ2-1; D remains unclear. Germline V CDR1 and CDR2: SGHRS, YFSETQ. V lost 4 bases and J 9 bases, leaving 8 bases between the germline ends. The CDR3 covers 11 residues. The CDR3 DNA reads as TGCGCCAGCAGCCTGGGCCCTGAGCAGTTCTTC. It yields the protein CASSLGPEQFF.

The chain is built from TRBV7-8 and TRBJ1-1, with D unclear. V was cut by 2 bases and J by 0 bases, with 16 bases left in between. CDR3 length equals 17 residues. Per the germline V gene, CDR1 is SGHVS and CDR2 is FQNEAQ. DNA for the CDR3: TGTGCCAGCAGCTTACTCCGGGCTAGGGCCGTGAACACTGAAGCTTTCTTT. Residues: CASSLLRARAVNTEAFF.

The CDR3 DNA reads as TGTGCCTCGAACCGGGACGATTATGGCTACACCTTC. Translated, it gives CASNRDDYGYTF. The V gene is TRBV30, the J gene TRBJ1-2; D might be TRBD1 (5 bases). Germline V gene data show CDR1 as GTSNPN and CDR2 as SVGIG (reference sequence). This CDR3 has 12 amino acids. The ends were cut back, 7 bases at V and 5 bases at J, with 14 bases in the middle.

The chain combines TRBV5-1 with TRBJ1-2; TRBD1 agrees at 7 bases. CDR3 length equals 16 residues. Looked up from germline, CDR1 is SGHRS and CDR2 is YFSETQ. Germline trimming cut 1 base from V and 7 bases from J; bases unmatched to any gene: 13. For the CDR3, the DNA is TGCGCCAGCAGCTTGAGTATAGGGGGCGCGGGTTCTGGCTACACCTTC. As protein: CASSLSIGGAGSGYTF.